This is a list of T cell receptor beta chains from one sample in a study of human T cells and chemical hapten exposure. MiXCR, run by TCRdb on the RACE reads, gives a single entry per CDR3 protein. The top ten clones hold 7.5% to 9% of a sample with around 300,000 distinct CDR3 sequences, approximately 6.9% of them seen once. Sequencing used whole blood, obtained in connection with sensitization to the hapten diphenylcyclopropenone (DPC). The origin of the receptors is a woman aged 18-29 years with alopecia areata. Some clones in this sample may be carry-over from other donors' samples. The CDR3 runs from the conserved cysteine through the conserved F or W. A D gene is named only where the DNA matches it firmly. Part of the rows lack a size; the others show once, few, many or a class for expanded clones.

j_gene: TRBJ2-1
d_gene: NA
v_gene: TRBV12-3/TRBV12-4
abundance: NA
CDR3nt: TGTGCCAGCGGTTATGGGGGGCCTTACAATGAGCAGTTCTTC
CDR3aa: CASGYGGPYNEQFF

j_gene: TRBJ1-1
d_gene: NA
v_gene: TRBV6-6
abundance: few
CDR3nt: TGTGCCAGCAGTCCTGGACGGTTTGAAGCTTTCTTT
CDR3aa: CASSPGRFEAFF

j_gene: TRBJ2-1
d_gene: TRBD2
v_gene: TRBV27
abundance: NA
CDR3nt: TGTGCCAGCAGTTTAGGGTTTCCAGCGGGGCACAATGAGCAGTTCTTC
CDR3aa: CASSLGFPAGHNEQFF

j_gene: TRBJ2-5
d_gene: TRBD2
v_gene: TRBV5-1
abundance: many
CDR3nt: TGCGCCAGCAGCTGGCGGGGGGGCTCCCAAGAGACCCAGTACTTC
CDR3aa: CASSWRGGSQETQYF

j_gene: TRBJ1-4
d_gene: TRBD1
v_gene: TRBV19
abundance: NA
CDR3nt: TGTGCCAGTAGCGCCGGACAGGGGCTTAATGAAAAACTGTTTTTT
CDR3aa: CASSAGQGLNEKLFF

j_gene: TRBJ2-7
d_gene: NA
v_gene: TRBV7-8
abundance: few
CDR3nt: TGTGCCAGCAGCCAAAAGGACTATCACGAGCAGTACTTC
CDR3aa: CASSQKDYHEQYF

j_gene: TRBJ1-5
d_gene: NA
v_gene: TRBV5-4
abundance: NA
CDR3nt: TGTGCCAGCAGCTTGGCGGGGGGGCAAAGCAATCAGCCCCAGCATTTT
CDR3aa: CASSLAGGQSNQPQHF

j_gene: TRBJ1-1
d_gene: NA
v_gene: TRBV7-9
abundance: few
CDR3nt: TGTGCCAGCAGCCCCCAACGGGGGATTACTGAAGCTTTCTTT
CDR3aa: CASSPQRGITEAFF

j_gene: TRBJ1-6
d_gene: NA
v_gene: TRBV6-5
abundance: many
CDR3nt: TGTGCCAGCAGTAGGGCCCCGGCGGTAGATAATTCACCCCTCCACTTT
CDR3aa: CASSRAPAVDNSPLHF

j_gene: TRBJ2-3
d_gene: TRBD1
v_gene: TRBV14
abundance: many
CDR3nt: TGTGCCAGCAGCGCGGACAGGGGGCAAGGAGATACGCAGTATTTT
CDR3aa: CASSADRGQGDTQYF

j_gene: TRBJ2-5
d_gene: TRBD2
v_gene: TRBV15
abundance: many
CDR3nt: TGTGCCACCAGCAGAGGAAGGGAACTAGCGGGGGAGGAGACCCAGTACTTC
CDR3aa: CATSRGRELAGEETQYF

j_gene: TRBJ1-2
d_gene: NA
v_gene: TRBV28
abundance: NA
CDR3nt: TGTGCCAGCACCCAGGGGCGGTACTATGGCTACACCTTC
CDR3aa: CASTQGRYYGYTF

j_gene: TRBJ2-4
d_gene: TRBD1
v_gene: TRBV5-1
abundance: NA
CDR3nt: TGCGCCAGCAGCTTCTTAGGGGACAGGACGGCCAAAAACATTCAGTACTTC
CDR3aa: CASSFLGDRTAKNIQYF

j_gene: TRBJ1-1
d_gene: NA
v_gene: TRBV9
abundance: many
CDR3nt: TGTGCCAGCAGAGGACAGCCTAACACTGAAGCTTTCTTT
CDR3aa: CASRGQPNTEAFF

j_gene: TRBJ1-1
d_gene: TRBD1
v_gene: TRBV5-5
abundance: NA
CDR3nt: TGTGCCAGCAGGAGACAGGGCGGGAGCACTGAAGCTTTCTTT
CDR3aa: CASRRQGGSTEAFF

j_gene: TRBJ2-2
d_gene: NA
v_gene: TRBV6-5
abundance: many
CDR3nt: TGTGCCAGCAGTTACACGACCCCTTCCAACACCGGGGAGCTGTTTTTT
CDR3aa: CASSYTTPSNTGELFF

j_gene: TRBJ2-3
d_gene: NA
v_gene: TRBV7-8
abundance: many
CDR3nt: TGTGCCAGCAGCTTGGACCCCACAGATACGCAGTATTTT
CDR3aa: CASSLDPTDTQYF

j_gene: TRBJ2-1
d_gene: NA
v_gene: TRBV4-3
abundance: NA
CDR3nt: TGCGCCAGCAAGGGGGATCTGCTAGGCAATGAGCAGTTCTTC
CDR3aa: CASKGDLLGNEQFF

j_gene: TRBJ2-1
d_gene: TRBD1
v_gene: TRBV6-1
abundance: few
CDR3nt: TGTGCCAGCAGCGGACAGGGGCTTTACAATGAGCAGTTCTTC
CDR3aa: CASSGQGLYNEQFF

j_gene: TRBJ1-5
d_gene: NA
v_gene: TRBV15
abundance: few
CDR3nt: TGTGCCACCAGCAGCGTGGGCCGAGGAAATCAGCCCCAGCATTTT
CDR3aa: CATSSVGRGNQPQHF

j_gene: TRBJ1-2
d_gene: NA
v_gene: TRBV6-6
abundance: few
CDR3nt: TGTGCCAGCAGTTTTATGACCGCCGAATTAACCAACTATGGCTACACCTTC
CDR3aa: CASSFMTAELTNYGYTF

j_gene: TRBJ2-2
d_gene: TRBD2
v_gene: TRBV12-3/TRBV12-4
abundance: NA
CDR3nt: TGTGCCAGCAGTCAGGGACTAGCCGGAGCCGGGGAGCTGTTTTTT
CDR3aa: CASSQGLAGAGELFF

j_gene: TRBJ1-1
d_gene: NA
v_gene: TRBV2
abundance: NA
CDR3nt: TGTGCCAGCAGTGGTGACAGATGGGACACTGAAGCTTTCTTT
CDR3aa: CASSGDRWDTEAFF

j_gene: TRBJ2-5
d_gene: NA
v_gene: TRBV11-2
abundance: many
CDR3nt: TGTGCCAGCACCGCCACCTCCCTGGAGACCCAGTACTTC
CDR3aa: CASTATSLETQYF